These 14 T cell receptor beta chains share one sample of origin, sequenced in a study of blood T cell repertoires in COVID-19 (dated by TCRdb to the early 2020s). The library came from the immunoSEQ multiplex PCR assay. TCRdb took this table from immuneACCESS and kept in-frame rearrangements with V and J called. Such tables lack part of the clones; where checked against another copy, unresolved V genes explain under half of the gap, and the rest is unexplained. The sample yields just over 90,000 clones; 75% to 90% were counted once. The leading ten clones occupy roughly a sixth of the sample. Sequencing was carried out using peripheral blood. These TCRs come from a woman of 80 years or more with acute or convalescent COVID-19.

The J gene is TRBJ2-5, the V gene TRBV9, with 7 nucleotides matching TRBD1. Per the germline V gene, CDR1 is SGDLS and CDR2 is YYNGEE. The CDR3 loop spans 14 amino acids. V trimming: 0 bases; J trimming: 4 bases; junction bases outside the gene matches: 3. This chain's CDR3 is CASSVGQGPETQYF. CDR3 coding DNA: TGTGCCAGCAGCGTAGGACAGGGTCCAGAGACCCAGTACTTC.

The V gene is TRBV5-1, the J gene TRBJ2-3; D unresolved. The CDR3 covers 14 residues. Germline CDR1 SGHRS, CDR2 YFSETQ. V was shortened by 0 bases and J by 3 bases, with 8 bases between the two germline ends. The DNA for the CDR3 is TGCGCCAGCAGCTTGGTGGCCTGGACAGATACGCAGTATTTT. Its translation: CASSLVAWTDTQYF.

This clone was counted a single time. This sequence joins TRBV4-2 and TRBJ1-2; possible D gene TRBD1, 6 bases. The germline CDR1 and CDR2 sequences are LGHNA and YNFKEQ. This CDR3 spans 17 amino acids. Trimming shortened V by 4 bases and J by 4 bases, and 22 bases separated the two germline ends. Here the CDR3 reads CASSPSWGGEGGYGYTF. The CDR3 DNA reads as TGTGCCAGCAGCCCGTCGTGGGGGGGCGAAGGTGGCTATGGCTACACCTTC.

The chain is built from TRBV5-1 and TRBJ1-1; tentative D call: TRBD1 (5 bases). With 1 base removed from V and 4 bases from J, the gap between germline ends came to 11 bases. CDR1 SGHRS and CDR2 YFSETQ come from the germline V gene. There are 14 residues in the CDR3. The CDR3 loop reads CASSLTGKGTEAFF. CDR3 DNA: TGCGCCAGCAGCTTGACAGGAAAAGGCACTGAAGCTTTCTTT.

This clone was seen once. This chain connects TRBV5-1 to TRBJ1-2, with 8 bases lining up with TRBD1. The CDR3 totals 15 residues. V lost 0 bases, J lost 5 bases, and 6 bases stayed unmatched. The germline V gene encodes CDR1 SGHRS and CDR2 YFSETQ. The CDR3 coding sequence is TGCGCCAGCAGCTTGGCCGGGGACAGGCGGTATGGCTACACCTTC. Amino acid sequence: CASSLAGDRRYGYTF.

The chain combines TRBV3-1 (or the pseudogene TRBV3-2) with TRBJ2-7; D unresolved. With 4 bases removed from V and 5 bases from J, the gap between germline ends came to 15 bases. This CDR3 region has 14 residues. Germline values: CDR1 LGHDT, CDR2 YNNKEL (reference sequence). The CDR3 is CASSRNVLRNEQYF. Written as DNA, the CDR3 is TGTGCCAGCAGCCGGAACGTCCTGCGGAACGAGCAGTACTTC.

The chain uses TRBV27 and TRBJ2-1; TRBD2 matches 11 bases. This CDR3 contains 16 residues. Germline values: CDR1 MNHEY, CDR2 SMNVEV (reference sequence). V shed 2 bases and J 11 bases; nucleotides not matched to a gene: 11. CDR3 loop: CASSLRPSGGPQQQFF. CDR3 DNA sequence: TGTGCCAGCAGTTTACGTCCTAGCGGGGGGCCTCAGCAGCAGTTCTTC.

V usage is TRBV12-3 or TRBV12-4 and J usage is TRBJ1-2; D remains unclear. CDR3 length: 12 amino acids. V lost 6 bases to trimming and J lost 8 bases, with 13 bases between them. CDR3 loop: CASSLAIRGYTF. In nucleotides, the CDR3 is TGTGCCAGCAGCCTCGCAATTAGAGGCTACACCTTC.

This clone was seen only once. V and J are TRBV5-4 and TRBJ2-5; D call uncertain. Trimming took 2 bases from V and 5 from J, leaving 7 bases between them. The CDR3 totals 12 residues. CDR1 and CDR2 from the germline V gene are SGHNT and YYREEE (reference sequence). CDR3: CASSLQLETQYF. In DNA form, the CDR3 reads TGTGCCAGCAGCTTACAGCTGGAGACCCAGTACTTC.

The CDR3 coding sequence is TGTGCCAGCAGCGGAGGGATAAGCCAGCCCCAGCATTTT. It specifies CASSGGISQPQHF. The J gene is TRBJ1-5, the V gene TRBV11-2; D remains ambiguous. There are 13 residues in the CDR3. CDR1 and CDR2 (germline): SGHAT, FQNNGV. Trimming shortened V by 5 bases and J by 7 bases, and 12 bases separated the two germline ends.

The gene calls are TRBV11-2 and TRBJ2-7; 11 bases are a match to TRBD2. Germline trimming cut 5 bases from V and 5 bases from J; bases unmatched to any gene: 14. Germline V gives CDR1 SGHAT, CDR2 FQNNGV. This CDR3 contains 17 residues. CDR3 in DNA: TGTGCCAGCAGCCCCTCCCCCTCTAGCGGGGGGATCGACGAGCAGTACTTC. This codes for CASSPSPSSGGIDEQYF.

In DNA, the CDR3 is TGTGCCAGCAGCGCAGGGGGCCAGATTAATGAAAAACTGTTTTTT. Its translation: CASSAGGQINEKLFF. The chain is built from TRBV28 and TRBJ1-4; 8 bases are a match to TRBD1. This CDR3 spans 15 amino acids. Germline CDR1 MDHEN, CDR2 SYDVKM. V dropped 6 bases and J dropped 4; count of bases not matched to a gene: 7.

This sequence joins TRBV5-1 and TRBJ2-2; possibly TRBD1 for D (5 bases). Looked up from germline, CDR1 is SGHRS and CDR2 is YFSETQ. Trimming pared 4 bases from V and 1 base from J, leaving 17 bases between. The CDR3 is 17 residues long. In DNA form, the CDR3 reads TGCGCCAGCAGCCCGCGCCCCCCCACAGGGAACACCGGGGAGCTGTTTTTT. The encoded protein is CASSPRPPTGNTGELFF.

This sequence joins TRBV2 and TRBJ1-6; TRBD1 is a possible D gene (6 bases). The CDR3 sequence is 18 residues long. CDR1 and CDR2 from the germline V gene are SNHLY and FYNNEI. The V and J ends lost 2 bases and 0 bases respectively, with 14 bases between them. The CDR3 DNA sequence: TGTGCCAGCAGTGAAAGGTGGACAGCTAGCTCCTATAATTCACCCCTCCACTTT. Its translation: CASSERWTASSYNSPLHF.